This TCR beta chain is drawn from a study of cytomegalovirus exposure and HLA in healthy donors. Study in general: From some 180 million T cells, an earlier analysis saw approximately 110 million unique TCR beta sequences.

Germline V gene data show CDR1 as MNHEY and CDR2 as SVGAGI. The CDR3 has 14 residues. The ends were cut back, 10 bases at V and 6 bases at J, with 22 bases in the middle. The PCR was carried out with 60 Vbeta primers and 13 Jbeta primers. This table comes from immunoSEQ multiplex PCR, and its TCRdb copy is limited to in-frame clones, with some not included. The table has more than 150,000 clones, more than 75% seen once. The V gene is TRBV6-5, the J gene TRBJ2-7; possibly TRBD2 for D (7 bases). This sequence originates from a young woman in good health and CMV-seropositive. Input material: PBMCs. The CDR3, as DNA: TGTGCCACCGTTCCTCTGGGGGGGGGCAGCGAGCAGTACTTC. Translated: CATVPLGGGSEQYF.